This is a list of T cell receptor beta chains from one sample in a study of cytotoxic CD8 clonotypes in ibrutinib-treated CLL. This table comes from immunoSEQ multiplex PCR, and its TCRdb copy is limited to in-frame clones, with some not included. The sample includes some 130,000 clones, approximately 85% of them seen just once. This specimen was PBMCs, taken after 24 months of ibrutinib treatment. Receptors were obtained from a human donor with chronic lymphocytic leukemia. The CDR3 runs from the conserved cysteine through the conserved F or W. D genes are given only for firm matches. A row's size may be missing; if present it is once, few, many or a size class.

abundance | d_gene | j_gene | v_gene | CDR3nt | CDR3aa
NA | NA | TRBJ1-5 | TRBV28 | TGTGCCAGCAGTTCCCCGAATCAGCCCCAGCATTTT | CASSSPNQPQHF
NA | TRBD1 | TRBJ2-3 | TRBV7-2 | TGTGCCAGCAGCGTGACAGGGAATACGCAGTATTTT | CASSVTGNTQYF
once | NA | TRBJ2-1 | TRBV29-1 | TGCAGCGTTACCGGGACGGGGAAAGGCAATGAGCAGTTCTTC | CSVTGTGKGNEQFF
NA | TRBD2 | TRBJ2-2 | TRBV6-5 | TGTGCCAGCAGGGTAGCGGGAGTAAACACCGGGGAGCTGTTTTTT | CASRVAGVNTGELFF
NA | NA | TRBJ2-5 | TRBV11-3 | TGTGCCAGCAGCTCTGGACGGAAAGAGACCCAGTACTTC | CASSSGRKETQYF
NA | NA | TRBJ2-1 | TRBV14 | TGTGCCAGCAGCCGCCTTGAACGCTACAATGAGCAGTTCTTC | CASSRLERYNEQFF
NA | TRBD1 | TRBJ2-3 | TRBV11-3 | TGTGCCAGCAGCAACAGGGGGAGCACAGATACGCAGTATTTT | CASSNRGSTDTQYF
NA | NA | TRBJ2-3 | TRBV30 | TGTGCCTGGAGTCTCGCAGATACGCAGTATTTT | CAWSLADTQYF
few | NA | TRBJ2-7 | TRBV6-6 | TGTGCCACTGGGGGTAGCGCGAGATCCTACGAGCAGTACTTC | CATGGSARSYEQYF
NA | NA | TRBJ2-7 | TRBV9 | TGTGCCAGCAGCCCCCCGGCAGGGGCGGGCGAGCAGTACTTC | CASSPPAGAGEQYF
NA | TRBD2 | TRBJ2-7 | TRBV6-5 | TGTGCCAGCAGTTACGGTGGTCTAGCGGGAGGGGAGCAGTACTTC | CASSYGGLAGGEQYF
once | NA | TRBJ2-3 | TRBV7-9 | TGTGCCAGCAGCTTACAATTCCTCACAGATACGCAGTATTTT | CASSLQFLTDTQYF
NA | TRBD2 | TRBJ2-7 | TRBV30 | TGTGCCTGGAGGACTAGCGGGGTCTACGAGCAGTACTTC | CAWRTSGVYEQYF
once | TRBD2 | TRBJ2-1 | TRBV9 | TGTGCCAGCAGCGTAGAGACTAGCGGCTACAATGAGCAGTTCTTC | CASSVETSGYNEQFF
NA | NA | TRBJ2-7 | TRBV7-3 | TGTGCCAGCAGCCTTGAACCGGGCGACCGGAGAGAGCAGTACTTC | CASSLEPGDRREQYF
NA | NA | TRBJ2-1 | TRBV19 | TGTGCCAGTCACGACGGAGGACTGGGAAACAATGAGCAGTTCTTC | CASHDGGLGNNEQFF
NA | TRBD2 | TRBJ2-5 | TRBV27 | TGTGCCAGCAGTCTCACGGGGGGGATCCAAGAGACCCAGTACTTC | CASSLTGGIQETQYF
NA | TRBD2 | TRBJ2-2 | TRBV5-4 | TGTGCCAGCAGCTCTGGCGGGGGGGCCTCGAACACCGGGGAGCTGTTTTTT | CASSSGGGASNTGELFF
NA | NA | TRBJ1-5 | TRBV12-1 | TGTGCCAGCAGCTTTGCACGGCGGGAGGGTACGGGAATCGGTCAGCCCCAGCATTTT | CASSFARREGTGIGQPQHF
NA | NA | TRBJ1-4 | TRBV28 | TGTGCCAGCAGTTTTACTGAAAAACTGTTTTTT | CASSFTEKLFF
NA | NA | TRBJ1-4 | TRBV6-6 | TGTGCCAGCAGCTCTGGGGGAGGCGAAAAACTGTTTTTT | CASSSGGGEKLFF
NA | NA | TRBJ2-7 | TRBV6-6 | TGTGCCAGCAGAGAAGATGGGTCCTCCTACGAGCAGTACTTC | CASREDGSSYEQYF
NA | NA | TRBJ1-4 | TRBV4-3 | TGCGCCAGCAGCATTGGGACATTTCATGAAAAACTGTTTTTT | CASSIGTFHEKLFF
NA | TRBD1 | TRBJ2-3 | TRBV6-6 | TGTGCCAGCAGTCTCCGACAGGGACCTAGCACAGATACGCAGTATTTT | CASSLRQGPSTDTQYF
NA | TRBD2 | TRBJ2-2 | TRBV9 | TGTGCCAGCAGCGTCGGCGGGGGGAGCACCGGGGAGCTGTTTTTT | CASSVGGGSTGELFF
NA | NA | TRBJ1-6 | TRBV5-1 | TGCGCCAGCAGCTTGGTGGGGTCCAAAAATTCCTATAATTCACCCCTCCACTTT | CASSLVGSKNSYNSPLHF
NA | TRBD2 | TRBJ2-3 | TRBV15 | TGTGCCACCAGCACCCGGGGTGGACTAGCGGGAGGGCACACAGATACGCAGTATTTT | CATSTRGGLAGGHTDTQYF
many | NA | TRBJ2-2 | TRBV9 | TGTGCCAGCAGCGTCATGACGTCCGGGGAGCTGTTTTTT | CASSVMTSGELFF
NA | NA | TRBJ2-7 | TRBV28 | TGTGCCAGCAGTTTAACCAGCTCCTACGAGCAGTACTTC | CASSLTSSYEQYF
once | NA | TRBJ2-1 | TRBV5-6 | TGTGCCAGCAGCTTGATGGTAAGCTCCTACAATGAGCAGTTCTTC | CASSLMVSSYNEQFF
NA | TRBD1 | TRBJ1-2 | TRBV18 | TGTGCCAGCTCACCACCGGTAGGGACAGGGCGGCGCTATGGCTACACCTTC | CASSPPVGTGRRYGYTF